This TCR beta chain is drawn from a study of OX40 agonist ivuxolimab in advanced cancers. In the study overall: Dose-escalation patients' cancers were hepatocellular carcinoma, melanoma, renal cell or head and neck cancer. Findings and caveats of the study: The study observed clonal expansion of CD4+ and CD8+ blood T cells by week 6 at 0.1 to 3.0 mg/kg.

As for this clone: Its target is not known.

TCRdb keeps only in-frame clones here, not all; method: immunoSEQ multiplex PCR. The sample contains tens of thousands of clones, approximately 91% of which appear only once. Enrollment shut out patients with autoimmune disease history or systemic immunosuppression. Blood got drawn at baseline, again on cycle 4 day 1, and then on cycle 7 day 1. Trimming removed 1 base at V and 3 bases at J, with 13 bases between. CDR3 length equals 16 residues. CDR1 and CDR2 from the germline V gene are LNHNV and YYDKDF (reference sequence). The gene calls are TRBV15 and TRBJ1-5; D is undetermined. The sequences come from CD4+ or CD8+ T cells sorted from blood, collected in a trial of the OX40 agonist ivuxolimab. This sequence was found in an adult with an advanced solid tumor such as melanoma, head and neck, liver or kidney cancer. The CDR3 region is CATSRVGFGNNQPQHF. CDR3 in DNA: TGTGCCACCAGCAGAGTCGGTTTTGGGAACAATCAGCCCCAGCATTTT.